Listed below are T cell receptor beta chains from one sample, sequenced in a study of preoperative IRX-2 immunotherapy in early breast cancer. The data were produced by immunoSEQ multiplex PCR, yet TCRdb's version contains in-frame clones alone and is incomplete. Among more than 50,000 clones listed, 94% were seen once. The sample was taken from a patient treated with IRX-2 immunotherapy. These receptors were taken from a human donor with breast cancer. CDR3s include the opening cysteine and the closing phenylalanine or tryptophan. The order of the fields is clone size, V gene, D gene, J gene, CDR3 protein, CDR3 DNA. D genes are given only for firm matches. Rows give clone size only sometimes, using once, few, many, or a class for an expanded clone.

.	TRBV19	.	TRBJ1-4	CASSNEWGKPNEKLFF	TGTGCCAGTAGTAATGAATGGGGGAAACCTAATGAAAAACTGTTTTTT
.	TRBV5-1	.	TRBJ2-7	CASSTPSYEQYF	TGCGCCAGCAGCACCCCCTCCTACGAGCAGTACTTC
.	TRBV7-2	TRBD1	TRBJ2-5	CASSWKPNRGRETQYF	TGTGCCAGCAGCTGGAAGCCAAACAGGGGTCGGGAGACCCAGTACTTC
.	TRBV11-2	.	TRBJ2-7	CASSYSGTAAGYEQYF	TGTGCCAGCAGCTACTCGGGGACGGCCGCGGGGTACGAGCAGTACTTC
.	TRBV7-2	.	TRBJ1-5	CASSYRDRNQPQHF	TGTGCCAGCAGCTACAGGGATCGCAATCAGCCCCAGCATTTT
.	TRBV19	TRBD1	TRBJ2-3	CASRMTGSTDTQYF	TGTGCCAGTAGGATGACAGGGTCGACAGATACGCAGTATTTT
.	TRBV19	TRBD2	TRBJ2-5	CASSMGRGLGIQETQYF	TGTGCCAGTAGTATGGGGAGGGGATTGGGGATCCAAGAGACCCAGTACTTC
.	TRBV9	.	TRBJ2-1	CASSVTSRNEQFF	TGTGCCAGCAGCGTCACTAGCCGCAATGAGCAGTTCTTC
.	TRBV27	.	TRBJ1-1	CATRARGLLNTEAFF	TGTGCCACCCGAGCCAGGGGACTACTGAACACTGAAGCTTTCTTT
.	TRBV14	.	TRBJ1-1	CASSLGQGYTEAFF	TGTGCCAGCAGCCTCGGTCAGGGGTACACTGAAGCTTTCTTT
.	TRBV5-1	.	TRBJ2-2	CASSLEVELFF	TGCGCCAGCAGCTTGGAGGTGGAGCTGTTTTTT
.	TRBV28	.	TRBJ1-6	CASSGRYLWNSPLHF	TGTGCCAGCAGCGGGAGGTATCTTTGGAATTCACCCCTCCACTTT
.	TRBV5-6	.	TRBJ2-5	CASSRGGGQETQYF	TGTGCCAGCAGCCGAGGGGGGGGCCAAGAGACCCAGTACTTC
.	TRBV29-1	.	TRBJ2-7	CSVDPGRTYGQYF	TGCAGCGTTGATCCGGGGCGGACCTACGGGCAGTACTTC
.	TRBV10-1	.	TRBJ1-5	CASSESPDSNQPQHF	TGCGCCAGCAGTGAGTCTCCGGATAGCAATCAGCCCCAGCATTTT
.	TRBV18	.	TRBJ2-7	CASSPGVGEQYF	TGTGCCAGCTCTCCAGGGGTTGGCGAGCAGTACTTC
.	TRBV5-6	TRBD2	TRBJ2-3	CASRSTSGLSTDTQYF	TGTGCCAGCAGATCAACTAGCGGACTTAGCACAGATACGCAGTATTTT
once	TRBV5-1	.	TRBJ2-3	CASSPPTNTQYF	TGCGCCAGCAGCCCTCCCACGAATACGCAGTATTTT
.	TRBV5-1	TRBD1	TRBJ1-2	CASSPRMTGDTHGYTF	TGCGCCAGCAGCCCACGCATGACAGGGGACACCCATGGCTACACCTTC
.	TRBV7-6	.	TRBJ1-3	CASRRDRGNTIYF	TGTGCCAGCAGGAGGGATCGGGGAAACACCATATATTTT
once	TRBV29-1	.	TRBJ2-1	CSVAVEGSEQFF	TGCAGCGTTGCGGTAGAGGGCAGTGAGCAGTTCTTC
once	TRBV28	.	TRBJ2-2	CASSSKVPPGELFF	TGTGCCAGCAGCTCTAAGGTACCTCCCGGGGAGCTGTTTTTT
few	TRBV27	.	TRBJ1-6	CASNLRFRGNSPLHF	TGTGCCAGCAACTTAAGGTTCCGGGGGAATTCACCCCTCCACTTT
.	TRBV6-5	.	TRBJ1-3	CASSYSMGGSGNTIYF	TGTGCCAGCAGTTACTCGATGGGGGGCTCTGGAAACACCATATATTTT
.	TRBV5-4	.	TRBJ1-3	CASSLRGSLFGNTIYF	TGTGCCAGCAGCTTGAGGGGGTCTTTGTTTGGAAACACCATATATTTT
.	TRBV5-1	.	TRBJ1-4	CASSEGLNEKLFF	TGCGCCAGCAGCGAGGGTTTAAATGAAAAACTGTTTTTT
.	TRBV13	TRBD2	TRBJ2-2	CASSSFFSGRSTGELFF	TGTGCCAGCAGTTCCTTTTTTAGCGGGAGGAGCACCGGGGAGCTGTTTTTT
.	TRBV19	.	TRBJ2-3	CASNPSWGRGPTDTQYF	TGTGCCAGTAACCCCTCCTGGGGTCGGGGGCCCACAGATACGCAGTATTTT
.	TRBV9	.	TRBJ1-6	CASSGQGHSPLHF	TGTGCCAGCAGCGGGCAGGGTCATTCACCCCTCCACTTT
.	TRBV25-1	.	TRBJ1-1	CASSELGRGAFF	TGTGCCAGCAGTGAATTGGGGAGGGGGGCTTTCTTT
.	TRBV7-3	.	TRBJ1-3	CASSLSPVGNTIYF	TGTGCCAGCAGCTTAAGTCCAGTTGGAAACACCATATATTTT
.	TRBV28	TRBD1	TRBJ2-7	CASDRGYSYEQYF	TGTGCCTCAGACAGGGGATACTCCTACGAGCAGTACTTC
.	TRBV2	TRBD2	TRBJ2-1	CATYLSGTSGRNEQFF	TGTGCCACGTACCTGTCCGGGACTAGCGGGAGGAATGAGCAGTTCTTC
.	TRBV7-2	TRBD1	TRBJ1-1	CASNRDRAYTEAFF	TGTGCCAGCAACCGGGACAGGGCATACACTGAAGCTTTCTTT
once	TRBV29-1	.	TRBJ1-4	CSVEIPPTEKLFF	TGCAGCGTTGAAATCCCACCCACCGAAAAACTGTTTTTT
.	TRBV4-3	.	TRBJ2-3	CASSQGASFSTDTQYF	TGCGCCAGCAGCCAAGGGGCGAGCTTTAGCACAGATACGCAGTATTTT
.	TRBV7-9	.	TRBJ1-1	CASSLAFVRTANTEAFF	TGTGCCAGCAGCTTAGCCTTCGTTCGGACAGCCAACACTGAAGCTTTCTTT
.	TRBV9	.	TRBJ2-7	CASSVGGGMGEQYF	TGTGCCAGCAGCGTAGGTGGGGGGATGGGCGAGCAGTACTTC
.	TRBV28	TRBD2	TRBJ2-7	CASSTLSGGSYEQYF	TGTGCCAGCAGTACACTTAGCGGGGGGTCCTACGAGCAGTACTTC
.	TRBV6-5	.	TRBJ2-5	CASTPRGRYQETQYF	TGTGCCAGCACCCCACGGGGACGGTACCAAGAGACCCAGTACTTC
.	TRBV6-5	.	TRBJ2-3	CASSFGGGSLTDTQYF	TGTGCCAGCAGTTTCGGGGGCGGGTCACTTACAGATACGCAGTATTTT
.	TRBV27	TRBD1	TRBJ2-7	CASSFRGQPSYEQYF	TGTGCCAGCAGTTTTAGGGGACAGCCTTCCTACGAGCAGTACTTC
.	TRBV11-2	.	TRBJ2-1	CASSRDVLKYNEQFF	TGTGCCAGCAGCCGGGACGTTTTAAAATACAATGAGCAGTTCTTC
.	TRBV7-7	.	TRBJ2-1	CASSLYEYNEQFF	TGTGCCAGCAGCTTATACGAGTACAATGAGCAGTTCTTC
.	TRBV18	.	TRBJ1-1	CASSPPNRLEAFF	TGTGCCAGCTCACCACCTAATCGGCTTGAAGCTTTCTTT
.	TRBV19	.	TRBJ2-1	CASSIDLEGNEQFF	TGTGCCAGTAGTATAGATCTGGAGGGAAATGAGCAGTTCTTC
.	TRBV28	TRBD2	TRBJ2-1	CASSSAGGPYNEQFF	TGTGCCAGCAGTAGCGCGGGAGGGCCTTACAATGAGCAGTTCTTC
.	TRBV9	TRBD2	TRBJ2-7	CASSPRSSGSRGYEQYF	TGTGCCAGCAGCCCCCGGAGTAGCGGGAGCCGGGGCTACGAGCAGTACTTC
.	TRBV28	.	TRBJ2-5	CASSEMTRQETQYF	TGTGCCAGCAGTGAGATGACAAGACAAGAGACCCAGTACTTC